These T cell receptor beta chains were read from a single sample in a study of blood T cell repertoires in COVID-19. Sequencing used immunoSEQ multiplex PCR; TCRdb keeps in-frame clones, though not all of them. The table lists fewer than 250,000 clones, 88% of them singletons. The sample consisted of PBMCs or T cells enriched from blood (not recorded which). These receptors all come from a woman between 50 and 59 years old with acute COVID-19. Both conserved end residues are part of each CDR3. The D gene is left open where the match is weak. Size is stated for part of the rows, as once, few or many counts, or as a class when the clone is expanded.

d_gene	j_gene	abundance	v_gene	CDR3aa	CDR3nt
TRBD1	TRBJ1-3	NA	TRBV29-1	CSAEGQGAGNTIYF	TGCAGCGCCGAAGGGCAGGGGGCCGGAAACACCATATATTTT
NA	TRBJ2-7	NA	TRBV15	CATSRDPRGHEQYF	TGTGCCACCAGCAGAGATCCCAGGGGCCACGAGCAGTACTTC
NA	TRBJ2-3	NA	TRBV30	CAWTGPDLSSTDTQYF	TGTGCCTGGACAGGTCCGGACTTATCTAGCACAGATACGCAGTATTTT
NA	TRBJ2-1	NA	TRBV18	CASSPGSGSYNEQFF	TGTGCCAGCTCACCAGGGAGCGGATCCTACAATGAGCAGTTCTTC
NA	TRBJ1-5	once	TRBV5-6	CASSRGTQPQHF	TGTGCCAGCAGTCGGGGGACCCAGCCCCAGCATTTT
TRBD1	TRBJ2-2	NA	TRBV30	CAWRGQFTGELFF	TGTGCCTGGAGGGGACAGTTCACCGGGGAGCTGTTTTTT
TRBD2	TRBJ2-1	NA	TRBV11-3	CASSGGSSAYNEQFF	TGTGCCAGCAGCGGCGGGAGCTCAGCCTACAATGAGCAGTTCTTC
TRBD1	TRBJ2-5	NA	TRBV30	CAWSRQGLETQYF	TGTGCCTGGAGTAGACAGGGGTTAGAGACCCAGTACTTC
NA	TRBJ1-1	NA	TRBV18	CASSPMGGTLNTEAFF	TGTGCCAGCTCACCCATGGGGGGAACCCTAAACACTGAAGCTTTCTTT
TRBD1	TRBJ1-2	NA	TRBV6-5	CASSYPGTDYGYTF	TGTGCCAGCAGTTACCCGGGGACAGACTATGGCTACACCTTC
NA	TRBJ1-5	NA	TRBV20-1	CSASSGVYQPQHF	TGCAGTGCTAGTTCGGGGGTTTATCAGCCCCAGCATTTT
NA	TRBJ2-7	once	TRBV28	CASSADISYEQYF	TGTGCCAGCAGTGCGGACATCTCCTACGAGCAGTACTTC
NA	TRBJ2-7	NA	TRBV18	CASSPSRDHEQYF	TGTGCCAGCTCACCGAGCAGGGATCACGAGCAGTACTTC
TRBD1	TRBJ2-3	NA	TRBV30	CAWRTGASYTQYF	TGTGCCTGGAGGACAGGGGCCTCGTATACGCAGTATTTT
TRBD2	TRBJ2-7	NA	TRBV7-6	CASSELARSYEQYF	TGTGCCAGCAGCGAACTAGCGCGATCCTACGAGCAGTACTTC
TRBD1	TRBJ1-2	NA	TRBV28	CASSSPGGAGGYTF	TGTGCCAGCAGTTCCCCAGGGGGCGCAGGGGGCTACACCTTC